A single TCR beta chain is shown here with its context. The clone's antigen remains unknown. No base qualities exist here, and no much larger clone lies one base off it. The germline V gene (reference sequence) gives CDR1 as LNHDA and CDR2 as SQIVND. V ends up 4 bases short and J 12 bases short, with an unmatched junction base count of 11. The CDR3 runs 13 amino acids, cysteine and phenylalanine included. The entry retains the CDR3 DNA only, 39 bases that are in frame from base 1. The source of the sample is a study of Ad26.COV2.S vaccination and SARS-CoV-2 variants (dated by TCRdb to 2020 to 2022). Study-level background: Vaccine-arm donors came from COV1001, a multicentre, randomized, double-blind, placebo-controlled phase I-IIa trial of Ad26.COV2.S in healthy adults. Dosing of Ad26.COV2.S was intramuscular, at either 5x10^10 or 1x10^11 viral particles, delivered as one shot or as two shots spaced 56 days apart. TCRbeta repertoire sequencing was used to assess the specificity and breadth of SARS-CoV-2-reactive T cell receptors after Ad26.COV2.S vaccination. The TCR-sequenced set comprised around 30 samples: approximately 20 Ad26.COV2.S vaccine recipients, 5 placebo recipients and 8 SARS-CoV-2 convalescent individuals. Trial participants were randomized into five groups of five: low-dose or high-dose Ad26.COV2.S given once or twice, or placebo on both occasions. Blinding of investigators to trial group allocation was maintained during experiments and outcome assessment. Points the paper makes about the study in general: Vaccine and placebo recipients had similar non-spike TCR breadth, a finding consistent with the vaccine containing only spike. Spike-specific TCR breadth was higher in Ad26.COV2.S recipients than in placebo recipients (P = 0.0014). The study was not powered for comparison of responses between vaccine doses or regimens. After vaccination, spike-specific CD8+ and CD4+ T cell responses were reported to show substantial breadth. The authors noted that total T cell responses may have been underestimated by the TCR breadth and depth analyses.

TCRbeta CDR3 regions were sequenced with the immunoSEQ Assay. After extraction, genomic DNA underwent amplification by bias-controlled multiplex PCR, followed by high-throughput sequencing. The paper's data handling went like this. To quantify the absolute abundance of every unique TCRbeta CDR3 region, sequences were collapsed and filtered. T cell fraction was estimated by normalizing TCRbeta template counts to usable DNA, which was measured by amplifying reference genes present in all nucleated cells. Repertoire TCRs were annotated as SARS-CoV-2-specific by exact matching of V gene, CDR3 amino acid sequence and J gene to a known reactive TCR set. MIRA supplied the reference SARS-CoV-2 TCR set, which was filtered for enrichment in COVID-19-positive ImmuneCODE repertoires so that public or cross-reactive TCRs were removed. Using the MIRA antigens, annotated TCRs were further analysed by specific ORF or by position within an ORF. Breadth was defined as the number of annotated unique rearrangements divided by the total number of unique productive rearrangements, and depth was defined as the summed frequency of the annotated unique rearrangements. Two-sided Wilcoxon rank-sum tests were applied when comparing TCR breadth between groups. Held by TCRdb, this immuneACCESS table contains in-frame sequences only and omits some clones. Under half of the omission traces to an unresolved V gene where checked; the cause of the rest is unknown. V, J and clone size were drawn from that table, and D and trimming were deduced from the DNA. The sample contains some 320,000 clones, more than 70% of them found a single time. The top ten constitute 1.9% of the sample.

In light of the paper, this sample's treatment or condition label describes: roughly 18 received Ad26.COV2.S at low or high dose, single or two shots; about 5 received placebo; per-sample allocation not given. Repertoires of vaccine and placebo recipients were sequenced from samples collected on day 63 after the first injection. Cohort 1b enrolled some 25 adults aged 18-55 years at a single site in Boston, USA, between 29 July and 7 August 2020. As a vaccine, Ad26.COV2.S was a replication-incompetent adenovirus type 26 vector that expressed a prefusion-stabilized SARS-CoV-2 spike protein derived from the original Wuhan strain.

This TCR was recovered from a person aged 18 to 65 who received the Ad26.COV2.S COVID-19 vaccine or a placebo. The input for sequencing was peripheral blood, taken in a trial of Ad26.COV2.S vaccine versus placebo. This chain joins TRBV19 to TRBJ1-2; 7 middle bases align to TRBD1. CDR3 sequence: CASSTHLTGDHTF. The DNA sequence is TGTGCCAGTAGTACTCATCTTACAGGGGACCACACCTTC.